The clone carrying this T cell receptor (beta chain) was seen once. Its matching antigen is unknown. Only CD45RO-negative cells positively selected for CCR7 counted as naive CD8 cells, so terminally differentiated effector memory CD45RA+ cells were excluded. The record originates from a study of shared clonotypes between healthy human individuals. Study information: There were three CD4 naive, three CD4 memory, two CD8 naive and one CD8 memory plates per donor. Study observations and caveats: Sequencing depth was expected to affect clonotype sharing among donors.

Genomic DNA (from each subset) was split evenly across several immunoSEQ plates. TCRdb keeps only in-frame clones here, not all; method: immunoSEQ multiplex PCR. The sample consists of about 2.2 million clones, roughly 91% of them appearing once. V was clipped by 10 bases and J by 7 bases; unmatched bases: 19. The germline V gene has CDR1 SEHNR and CDR2 FQNEAQ (reference sequence). The CDR3 length is 17 residues. The clonotype comes from a young man in good health. Some clones in this sample may be carry-over from other donors' samples. The sample taken for sequencing was naive CD8+ T cells from PBMCs. This chain uses TRBV7-9 with TRBJ2-1, with TRBD2 matching 10 bases. The CDR3, as DNA: TGTGCCACCGATCTAGGGCGTGGGAGCGGGAGGGAAAATGAGCAGTTCTTC. It is translated as CATDLGRGSGRENEQFF.